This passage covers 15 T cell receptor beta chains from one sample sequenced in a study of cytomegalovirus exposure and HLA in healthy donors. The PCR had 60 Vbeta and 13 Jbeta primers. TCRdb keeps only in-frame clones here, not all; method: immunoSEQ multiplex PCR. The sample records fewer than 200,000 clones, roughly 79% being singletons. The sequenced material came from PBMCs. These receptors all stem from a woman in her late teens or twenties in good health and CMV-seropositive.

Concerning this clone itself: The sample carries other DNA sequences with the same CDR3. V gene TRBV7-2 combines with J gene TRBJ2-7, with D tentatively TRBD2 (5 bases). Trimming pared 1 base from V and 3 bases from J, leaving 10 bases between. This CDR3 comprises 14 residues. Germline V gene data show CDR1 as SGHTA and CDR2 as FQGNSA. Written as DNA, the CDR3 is TGTGCCAGCAGCTTAGTTCTTCGGGGCTACGAGCAGTACTTC. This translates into CASSLVLRGYEQYF.

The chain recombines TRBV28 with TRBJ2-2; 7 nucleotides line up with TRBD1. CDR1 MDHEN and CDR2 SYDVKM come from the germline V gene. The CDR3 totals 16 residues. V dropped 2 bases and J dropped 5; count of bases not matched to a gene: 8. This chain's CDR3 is CASSLEGQTRTGELFF. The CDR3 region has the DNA TGTGCCAGCAGTTTAGAGGGACAGACCCGGACCGGGGAGCTGTTTTTT.

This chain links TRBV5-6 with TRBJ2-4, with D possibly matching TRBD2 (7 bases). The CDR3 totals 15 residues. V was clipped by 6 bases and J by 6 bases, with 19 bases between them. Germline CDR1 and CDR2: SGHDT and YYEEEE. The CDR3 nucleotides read TGTGCCAGCACCTCGTGGGGGGGCTGGGGAAACATTCAGTACTTC. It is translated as CASTSWGGWGNIQYF.

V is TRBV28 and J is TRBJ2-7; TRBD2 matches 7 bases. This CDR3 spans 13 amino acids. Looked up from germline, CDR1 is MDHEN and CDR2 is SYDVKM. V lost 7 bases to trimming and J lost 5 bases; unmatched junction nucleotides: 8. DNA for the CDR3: TGTGCCAGCAAAGGCGGGGGATTGGACGAGCAGTACTTC. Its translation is CASKGGGLDEQYF.

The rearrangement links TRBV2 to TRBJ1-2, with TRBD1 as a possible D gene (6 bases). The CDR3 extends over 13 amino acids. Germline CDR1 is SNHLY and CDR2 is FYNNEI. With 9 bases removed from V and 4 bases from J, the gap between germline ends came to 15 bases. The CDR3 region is CARERDKGYGYTF. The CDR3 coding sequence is TGTGCCAGGGAGAGGGACAAGGGCTATGGCTACACCTTC.

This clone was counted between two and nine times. CDR3 nucleotide sequence: TGTGCCACCAGCAGAGATGAAACAGGATCCTACGAGCAGTACTTC. Its protein product is CATSRDETGSYEQYF. The V and J genes are TRBV15 and TRBJ2-5; weak D call: TRBD1 (5 bases). The J call may be wrong; the DNA end is better matched by TRBJ2-7. The CDR3 sequence is 15 residues long. Germline CDR1 is LNHNV and CDR2 is YYDKDF (reference sequence).

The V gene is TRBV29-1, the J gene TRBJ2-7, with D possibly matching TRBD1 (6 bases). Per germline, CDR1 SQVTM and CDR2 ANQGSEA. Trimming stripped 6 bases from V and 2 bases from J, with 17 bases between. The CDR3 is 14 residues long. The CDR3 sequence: CSVYSGTLPYEQYF. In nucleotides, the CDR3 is TGCAGCGTGTATTCCGGGACACTCCCCTACGAGCAGTACTTC.

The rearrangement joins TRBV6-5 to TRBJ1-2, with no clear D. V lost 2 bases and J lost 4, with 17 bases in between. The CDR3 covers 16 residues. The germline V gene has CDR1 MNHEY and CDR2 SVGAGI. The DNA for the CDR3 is TGTGCCAGCAGTTACGTATTGAGGGCGGGGAGCTATGGCTACACCTTC. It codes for CASSYVLRAGSYGYTF.

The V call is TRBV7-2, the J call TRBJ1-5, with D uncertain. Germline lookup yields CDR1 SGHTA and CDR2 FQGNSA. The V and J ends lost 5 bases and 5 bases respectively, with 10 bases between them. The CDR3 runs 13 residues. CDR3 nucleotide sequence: TGTGCCAGCAGCCTGCTCGGAGATCAGCCCCAGCATTTT. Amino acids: CASSLLGDQPQHF.

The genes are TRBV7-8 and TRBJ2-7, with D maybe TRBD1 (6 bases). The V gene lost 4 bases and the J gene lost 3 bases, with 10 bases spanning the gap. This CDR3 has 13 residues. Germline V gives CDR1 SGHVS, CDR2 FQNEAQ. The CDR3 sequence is CASSSQGVYEQYF. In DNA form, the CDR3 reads TGTGCCAGCAGCTCACAGGGCGTCTACGAGCAGTACTTC.

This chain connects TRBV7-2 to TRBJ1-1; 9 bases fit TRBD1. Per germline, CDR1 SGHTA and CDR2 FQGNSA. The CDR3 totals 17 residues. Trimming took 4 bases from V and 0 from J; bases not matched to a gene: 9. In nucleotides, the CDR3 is TGTGCCAGCAGCTCAACCGGGACAGGGATCATGAACACTGAAGCTTTCTTT. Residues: CASSSTGTGIMNTEAFF.

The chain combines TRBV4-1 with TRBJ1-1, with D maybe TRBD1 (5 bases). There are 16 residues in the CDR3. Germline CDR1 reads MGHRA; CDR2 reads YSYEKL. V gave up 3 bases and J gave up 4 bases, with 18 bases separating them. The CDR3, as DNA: TGCGCCAGCAGCCATCTCAGGGCAAGGAGTAGCACTGAAGCTTTCTTT. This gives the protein CASSHLRARSSTEAFF.

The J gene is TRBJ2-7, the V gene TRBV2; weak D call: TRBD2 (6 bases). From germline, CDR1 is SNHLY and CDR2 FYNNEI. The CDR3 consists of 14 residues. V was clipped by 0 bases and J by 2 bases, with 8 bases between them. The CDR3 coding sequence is TGTGCCAGCAGTGAAGCGGGGGAGGCCTACGAGCAGTACTTC. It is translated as CASSEAGEAYEQYF.

Here the CDR3 reads CASSMLLDNTQYF. The CDR3, as DNA: TGTGCCAGTAGTATGCTACTCGATAATACGCAGTATTTT. The rearrangement uses TRBV19 and TRBJ2-3; no clear D gene. Germline V lookup: CDR1 LNHDA, CDR2 SQIVND (reference sequence). The CDR3 loop spans 13 amino acids. V lost 3 bases to trimming and J lost 7 bases, with 11 bases between them.

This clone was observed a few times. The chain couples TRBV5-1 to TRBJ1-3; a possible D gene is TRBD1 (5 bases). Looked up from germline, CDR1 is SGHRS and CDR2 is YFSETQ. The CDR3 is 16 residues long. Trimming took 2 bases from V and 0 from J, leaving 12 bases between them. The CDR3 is CASSFDPGGSGNTIYF. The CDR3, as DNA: TGCGCCAGCAGCTTCGACCCGGGGGGCTCTGGAAACACCATATATTTT.